This T cell receptor (beta chain) derives from a study of shared clonotypes between healthy human individuals. As concerns this clone: A far larger clone lies a single base away; this is likely a read error.

The CDR3 is made up of 9 amino acids. The germline CDR1 and CDR2 sequences are MNHNY and SVGAGI (reference sequence). V was cut by 8 bases and J by 5 bases, with 3 bases left in between. Only in-frame clones appear in the TCRdb table, and some are missing; sequencing was by immunoSEQ multiplex PCR. The sample holds approximately 500,000 clones, almost 80% seen once. The sample comprised PBMCs. This clonotype was obtained from a woman between 40 and 55 years old in good health. Some clones in this sample may be carry-over from other donors' samples. The rearrangement links TRBV6-6 to TRBJ2-5; D remains unclear. The CDR3 protein is CASGETQYF. The DNA of the CDR3 is TGTGCCAGCGGGGAGACCCAGTACTTC.